Sequencing of this T cell receptor (beta chain) was carried out in a study of CD8+CD57+ T cells in acquired aplastic anemia. This clonotype showed up just a few times. V was cut by 5 bases and J by 1 base, with 14 bases left in between. The CDR3 length is 15 residues. In germline, CDR1 is WNHNN, CDR2 SYGVQD (reference sequence). Genomic DNA constituted the template upon which TCR beta VDJ and CDR3 profiling was performed. TCRdb analysed the reads with MiXCR anew, one entry per CDR3 protein. Here the sample spans tens of thousands of distinct CDR3 sequences, around two thirds being singletons. This chain joins TRBV10-1 and TRBJ1-1; perhaps TRBD1 as D (5 bases). The TCR comes from a human donor in good health, serving as a control. The sample comprised sorted CD4+, CD8+, or CD8+CD57+ T cells (not recorded which) from PBMCs. CDR3 in DNA: TGCGCCAGCAGTCGGACCGCGGGGGGGAACACTGAAGCTTTCTTT. Protein product: CASSRTAGGNTEAFF.